The 7 T cell receptor beta chains in this list originate from one sample, sequenced in a study of blood T cell repertoires in COVID-19. Profiled with immunoSEQ multiplex PCR; TCRdb holds only in-frame clones, not every one. This table has 150,000 or so clones, roughly 87% appearing once. The sequencing input was PBMCs or T cells enriched from blood (not recorded which). These receptors originate from a man over 45 who had recovered from COVID-19.

V and J are TRBV6-2 or TRBV6-3 and TRBJ2-3, with TRBD2 matching over 8 bases. The germline gives CDR1 MNHEY, CDR2 SVGEGT. V dropped 4 bases and J dropped 4; count of bases not matched to a gene: 4. The CDR3 length is 14 residues. Here the CDR3 reads CASSFLAGADTQYF. The CDR3, as DNA: TGTGCCAGCAGTTTTCTAGCGGGCGCAGATACGCAGTATTTT.

This chain links TRBV7-2 with TRBJ1-6; possibly TRBD1 for D (5 bases). The ends were cut back, 2 bases at V and 0 bases at J, with 14 bases in the middle. The germline CDR1 and CDR2 sequences are SGHTA and FQGNSA. The CDR3 spans 18 residues. The CDR3 coding sequence is TGTGCCAGCAGCTTAAAGGCTCGGGGGAGCTCCTATAATTCACCCCTCCACTTT. Encoded protein: CASSLKARGSSYNSPLHF. Full variable domain (outside the CDR3, taken from reference TRBV7-2 and TRBJ1-6): GAGVSQSPSNKVTEKGKDVELRCDPISGHTALYWYRQSLGQGLEFLIYFQGNSAPDKSGLPSDRFSAERTGGSVSTLTIQRTQQEDSAVYLCASSLKARGSSYNSPLHFGNGTRLTVT.

The rearrangement links TRBV28 to TRBJ1-6; unclear D gene. This CDR3 comprises 14 residues. Between the trimmed V and J ends, which lost 5 bases and 9 bases, there was a span of 14 bases. CDR1 MDHEN and CDR2 SYDVKM come from the germline V gene. CDR3 loop: CASSPAGFPSPLHF. The CDR3 DNA reads TGTGCCAGCAGTCCCGCGGGTTTTCCTTCACCCCTCCACTTT.

The V gene is TRBV30, the J gene TRBJ1-6, with TRBD1 matching 8 bases. The CDR3 sequence is 16 residues long. Germline-derived CDR1 and CDR2 are GTSNPN and SVGIG (reference sequence). V lost 3 bases to trimming and J lost 5 bases; unmatched junction nucleotides: 9. The CDR3 coding sequence is TGTGCCTGGAGAGGACAGGGCCATTGGGATAATTCACCCCTCCACTTT. Translation gives CAWRGQGHWDNSPLHF.

J is TRBJ1-2 and V is TRBV2; 7 bases align to TRBD1. The ends lost 8 bases at V and 4 bases at J; junction bases unmatched: 7. CDR1 is SNHLY, CDR2 FYNNEI, per germline. The CDR3 totals 13 residues. CDR3 sequence: CASRRDSRYGYTF. The CDR3 region has the DNA TGTGCCAGCCGCCGGGACAGCCGCTATGGCTACACCTTC.

The gene calls are TRBV5-4 and TRBJ1-2; the D gene is possibly TRBD1 (5 bases). V was trimmed by 0 bases and J by 2 bases, leaving 11 bases between them. CDR1 and CDR2 (germline): SGHNT, YYREEE (reference sequence). This CDR3 comprises 15 residues. CDR3 bases: TGTGCCAGCAGCTTGGACCTAGACAGAAACTATGGCTACACCTTC. As protein: CASSLDLDRNYGYTF.

The chain joins TRBV6-5 to TRBJ1-1, with 7 bases that match TRBD1. The V gene's germline CDR1 is MNHEY and CDR2 SVGAGI. Unmatched junction bases numbered 6, after V lost 5 bases and J lost 6 bases. The CDR3 is 13 amino acids. CDR3 residues: CASSPRDRAEAFF. The CDR3 DNA follows: TGTGCCAGCAGTCCCCGTGACAGGGCTGAAGCTTTCTTT.